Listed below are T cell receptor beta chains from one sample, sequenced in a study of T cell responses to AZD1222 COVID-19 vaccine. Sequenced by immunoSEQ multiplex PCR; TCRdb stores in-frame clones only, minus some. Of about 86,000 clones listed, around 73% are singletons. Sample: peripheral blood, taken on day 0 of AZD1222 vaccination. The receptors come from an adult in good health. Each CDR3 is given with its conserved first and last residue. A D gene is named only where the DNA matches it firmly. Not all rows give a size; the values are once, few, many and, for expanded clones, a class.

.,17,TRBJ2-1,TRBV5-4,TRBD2,CASSLVSGGRTYNEQFF,TGTGCCAGCAGCTTGGTTTCAGGCGGGAGAACCTACAATGAGCAGTTCTTC
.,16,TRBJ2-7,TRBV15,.,CATSLLTGTITYEQYF,TGTGCCACCAGCCTACTGACAGGCACCATCACCTACGAGCAGTACTTC
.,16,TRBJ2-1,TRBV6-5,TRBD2,CASSSPPGLVHNEQFF,TGTGCCAGCAGTTCCCCCCCGGGACTAGTTCACAATGAGCAGTTCTTC
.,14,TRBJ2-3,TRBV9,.,CASSVDGSTDTQYF,TGTGCCAGCAGCGTAGACGGAAGCACAGATACGCAGTATTTT
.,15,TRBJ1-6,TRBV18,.,CASSPQAGDNSPLHF,TGTGCCAGCTCACCGCAAGCGGGGGATAATTCACCCCTCCACTTT
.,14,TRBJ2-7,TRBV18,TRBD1,CASSPRDRGPEQYF,TGTGCCAGCTCACCACGGGACAGGGGGCCCGAGCAGTACTTC
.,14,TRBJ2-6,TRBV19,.,CASGSHPGANVLTF,TGTGCCAGTGGAAGCCATCCTGGGGCCAACGTCCTGACTTTC
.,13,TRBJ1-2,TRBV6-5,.,CASRGPAFYGYTF,TGTGCCAGCAGAGGTCCAGCCTTCTATGGCTACACCTTC
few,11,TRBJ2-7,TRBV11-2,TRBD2,CASSSSGRASF,TGTGCCAGCAGCTCAAGCGGGAGGGCCTCTTTC
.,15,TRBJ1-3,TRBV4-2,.,CASSQGRLSGNTIYF,TGTGCCAGCAGCCAAGGCCGACTCTCTGGAAACACCATATATTTT
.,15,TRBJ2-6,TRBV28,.,CASSPGVSGANVLTF,TGTGCCAGCAGCCCAGGGGTCTCTGGGGCCAACGTCCTGACTTTC
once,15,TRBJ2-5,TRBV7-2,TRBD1,CASSLRTGLRETQYF,TGTGCCAGCAGCTTAAGGACAGGGCTCCGAGAGACCCAGTACTTC
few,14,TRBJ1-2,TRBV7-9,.,CASQTGRRTSGYTF,TGTGCCAGTCAGACTGGGCGGAGGACTTCTGGCTACACCTTC
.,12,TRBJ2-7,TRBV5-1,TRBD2,CASSTSDYEQYF,TGCGCCAGCAGCACTAGCGACTACGAGCAGTACTTC
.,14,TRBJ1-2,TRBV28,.,CASKLPWQDYGYTF,TGTGCCAGCAAACTTCCGTGGCAGGACTATGGCTACACCTTC
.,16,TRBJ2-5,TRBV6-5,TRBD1,CASSYSGGAARETQYF,TGTGCCAGCAGTTACTCAGGGGGCGCAGCGAGAGAGACCCAGTACTTC
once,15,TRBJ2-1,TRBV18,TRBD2,CASSMASGKGSEQFF,TGTGCCAGCTCAATGGCTAGCGGGAAGGGGAGTGAGCAGTTCTTC
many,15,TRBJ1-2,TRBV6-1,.,CASSEGGGENYGYTF,TGTGCCAGCAGTGAAGGGGGAGGGGAAAACTATGGCTACACCTTC
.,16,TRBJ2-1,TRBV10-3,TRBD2,CAISGTSGRAFYEQFF,TGTGCCATCAGTGGGACTAGCGGGAGGGCCTTTTATGAGCAGTTCTTC
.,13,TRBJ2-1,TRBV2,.,CASSADAYNEQFF,TGTGCCAGCAGTGCGGACGCCTACAATGAGCAGTTCTTC
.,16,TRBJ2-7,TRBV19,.,CASSPPPGAPSYEQYF,TGTGCCAGTAGTCCCCCTCCCGGGGCCCCTTCCTACGAGCAGTACTTC
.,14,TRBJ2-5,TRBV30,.,CAWRDWAREETQYF,TGTGCCTGGAGGGATTGGGCGAGGGAAGAGACCCAGTACTTC
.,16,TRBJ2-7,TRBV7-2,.,CASSLGVRDNSYEQYF,TGTGCCAGCAGCCTGGGTGTAAGGGACAACTCCTACGAGCAGTACTTC
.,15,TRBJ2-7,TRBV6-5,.,CASSYGPQGIYEQYF,TGTGCCAGCAGTTATGGCCCGCAGGGTATCTACGAGCAGTACTTC
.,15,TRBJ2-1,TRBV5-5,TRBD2,CASSLLAGVSNEQFF,TGTGCCAGCAGCCTACTAGCGGGAGTATCCAATGAGCAGTTCTTC
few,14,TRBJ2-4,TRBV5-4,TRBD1,CASSNTGGANIQYF,TGTGCCAGCAGCAACACAGGGGGCGCAAACATTCAGTACTTC
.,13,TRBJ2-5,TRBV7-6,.,CASSSGNQETQYF,TGTGCCAGCAGCTCTGGGAACCAAGAGACCCAGTACTTC
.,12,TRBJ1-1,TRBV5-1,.,CASSLIGQGTFF,TGCGCCAGCAGCCTTATAGGGCAGGGAACTTTCTTT
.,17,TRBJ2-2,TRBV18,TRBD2,CASSPPAQAGGSGELFF,TGTGCCAGCTCACCCCCAGCTCAAGCGGGAGGGTCCGGGGAGCTGTTTTTT
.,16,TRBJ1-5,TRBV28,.,CASSLVGHSSNQPQHF,TGTGCCAGCAGTTTGGTGGGACACTCTAGCAATCAGCCCCAGCATTTT
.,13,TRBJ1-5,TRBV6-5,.,CASSILGGQPQHF,TGTGCCAGCAGTATTTTAGGGGGTCAGCCCCAGCATTTT